This T cell receptor (beta chain) was sequenced in a study of CD8+CD57+ T cells in acquired aplastic anemia. Study-wide background: Yields of DNA that came from sorted CD4+ and CD8+ cells averaged roughly 3 ug.

Patients chosen for sequencing had CD8+CD57+ cells that had expanded, as shown by flow cytometry. This clonotype was observed a handful of times. The antigen remains undetermined. The CDR3 totals 13 residues. V was trimmed by 11 bases and J by 3 bases, leaving 16 bases between them. Per the germline V gene, CDR1 is ENHRY and CDR2 is SYGVKD. General observations from the study: Researchers report that around 29 CD8+ CDR3 sequences appeared in both patients and controls.

Genomic DNA was employed as the template in profiling TCR beta VDJ and CDR3. One entry per CDR3 protein, called by TCRdb with MiXCR from the reads. The repertoire holds under 500,000 distinct CDR3 sequences, around 33% seen once, with roughly 0.8% in the top ten. This TCR was sampled from a human donor with aplastic anemia. Sequencing input: sorted CD4+, CD8+, or CD8+CD57+ T cells (not recorded which) from PBMCs. The V call is TRBV10-3, the J call TRBJ1-1; TRBD1 is a possible D gene (5 bases). The CDR3 protein is CAGLGAGDTEAFF. CDR3 nucleotide sequence: TGTGCCGGCCTTGGGGCAGGTGACACTGAAGCTTTCTTT.